A selection of T cell receptor beta chains follows, all from one sample in a study of T cell responses to AZD1222 COVID-19 vaccine. Data came from immunoSEQ multiplex PCR; TCRdb stores just in-frame clones and leaves some out. This table holds 190,000 or so clones, about 88% found once. The material sequenced was peripheral blood, taken 28 days after the second AZD1222 dose. The receptors derive from an adult who received the AZD1222 COVID-19 vaccine. Each CDR3 is given with its conserved first and last residue. The order of the fields is D gene, V gene, J gene, CDR3 DNA, CDR3 protein. The D gene is left open where the match is weak.

d_gene: -; v_gene: TRBV28; j_gene: TRBJ1-5; CDR3nt: TGTGCCAGCAGTTCTTACAAGGATCAGCCCCAGCATTTT; CDR3aa: CASSSYKDQPQHF
d_gene: -; v_gene: TRBV19; j_gene: TRBJ1-5; CDR3nt: TGTGCCAGTTTTGGGGGAAATGAAAGCAATCAGCCCCAGCATTTT; CDR3aa: CASFGGNESNQPQHF
d_gene: TRBD2; v_gene: TRBV9; j_gene: TRBJ2-5; CDR3nt: TGTGCCAGCAGCTCCGGACTAGCGTCGGCATTTGAGACCCAGTACTTC; CDR3aa: CASSSGLASAFETQYF
d_gene: TRBD2; v_gene: TRBV5-5; j_gene: TRBJ2-2; CDR3nt: TGTGCCAGCAGAGTTGCGGGACTAGCGGGAGGGGCCGGGGAGCTGTTTTTT; CDR3aa: CASRVAGLAGGAGELFF
d_gene: TRBD2; v_gene: TRBV7-9; j_gene: TRBJ2-3; CDR3nt: TGTGCCAGCAGCCCGCGAGGTAGCGGGAGTGGCACAGATACGCAGTATTTT; CDR3aa: CASSPRGSGSGTDTQYF
d_gene: -; v_gene: TRBV7-9; j_gene: TRBJ2-3; CDR3nt: TGTGCCAGCAGTAACTCTGGGAGCACAGATACGCAGTATTTT; CDR3aa: CASSNSGSTDTQYF
d_gene: -; v_gene: TRBV27; j_gene: TRBJ1-4; CDR3nt: TGTGCCAGCAGTCTCCTGACAGGCACTGGTCTCAATGAAAAACTGTTTTTT; CDR3aa: CASSLLTGTGLNEKLFF
d_gene: TRBD1; v_gene: TRBV28; j_gene: TRBJ1-1; CDR3nt: TGTGCCAGCAGTTTGGACAGGGGCCAGAACACTGAAGCTTTCTTT; CDR3aa: CASSLDRGQNTEAFF
d_gene: -; v_gene: TRBV5-6; j_gene: TRBJ2-7; CDR3nt: TGTGCCAGCAGCTCAAGAGCCGGATACGAGCAGTACTTC; CDR3aa: CASSSRAGYEQYF
d_gene: -; v_gene: TRBV13; j_gene: TRBJ2-7; CDR3nt: TGTGCCAGCAGCTCCGGACAGTCCTACGAGCAGTACTTC; CDR3aa: CASSSGQSYEQYF
d_gene: -; v_gene: TRBV9; j_gene: TRBJ1-4; CDR3nt: TGTGCCAGCAGCGCGAGGGCGGTGATTAATGAAAAACTGTTTTTT; CDR3aa: CASSARAVINEKLFF